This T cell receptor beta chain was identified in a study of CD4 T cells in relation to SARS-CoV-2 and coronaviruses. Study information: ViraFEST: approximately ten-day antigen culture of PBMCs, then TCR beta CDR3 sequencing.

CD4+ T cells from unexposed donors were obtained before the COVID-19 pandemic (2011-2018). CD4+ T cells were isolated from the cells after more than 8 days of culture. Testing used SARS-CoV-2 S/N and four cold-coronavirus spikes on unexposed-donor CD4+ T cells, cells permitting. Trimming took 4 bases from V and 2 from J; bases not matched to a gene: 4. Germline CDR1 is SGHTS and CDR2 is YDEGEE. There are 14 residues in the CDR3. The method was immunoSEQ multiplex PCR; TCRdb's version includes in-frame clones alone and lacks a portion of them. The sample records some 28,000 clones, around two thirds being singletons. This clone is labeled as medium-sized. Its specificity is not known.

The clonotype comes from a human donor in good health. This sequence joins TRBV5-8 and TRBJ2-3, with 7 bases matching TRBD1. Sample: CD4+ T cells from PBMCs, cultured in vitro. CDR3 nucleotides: TGTGCCAGCAGCCTGGGACAGTACACAGATACGCAGTATTTT. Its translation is CASSLGQYTDTQYF.